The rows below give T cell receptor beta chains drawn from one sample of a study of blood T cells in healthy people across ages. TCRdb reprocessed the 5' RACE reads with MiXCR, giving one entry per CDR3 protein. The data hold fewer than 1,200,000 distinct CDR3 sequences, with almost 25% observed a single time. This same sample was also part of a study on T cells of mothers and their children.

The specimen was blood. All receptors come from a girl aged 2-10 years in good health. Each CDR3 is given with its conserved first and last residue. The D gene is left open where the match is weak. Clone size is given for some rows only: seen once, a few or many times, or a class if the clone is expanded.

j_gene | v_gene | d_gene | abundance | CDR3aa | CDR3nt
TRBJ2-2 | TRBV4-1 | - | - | CASSQDLGFTGELFF | TGCGCCAGCAGCCAAGATTTGGGGTTCACCGGGGAGCTGTTTTTT
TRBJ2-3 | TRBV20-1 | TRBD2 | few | CSAHGGWAGATDTQYF | TGCAGTGCCCATGGCGGGTGGGCGGGAGCTACAGATACGCAGTATTTT
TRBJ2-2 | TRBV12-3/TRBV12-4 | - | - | CASGHSGAGELFF | TGTGCCAGCGGCCATTCAGGCGCCGGGGAGCTGTTTTTT
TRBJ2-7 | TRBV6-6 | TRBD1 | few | CASSRNRDRGNEQYF | TGTGCCAGCAGTCGCAACCGGGACAGGGGAAATGAGCAGTACTTC
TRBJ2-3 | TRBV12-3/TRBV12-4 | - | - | CASNTRRYPDTQYF | TGTGCCAGCAATACTCGAAGGTACCCAGATACGCAGTATTTT
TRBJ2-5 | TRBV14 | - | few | CASSQAGTRGETQYF | TGTGCCAGCAGCCAAGCCGGGACTCGAGGAGAGACCCAGTACTTC
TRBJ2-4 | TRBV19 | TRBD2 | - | CASSIVGLAGGPGNIQYF | TGTGCCAGTAGTATCGTCGGACTAGCGGGGGGGCCTGGAAACATTCAGTACTTC
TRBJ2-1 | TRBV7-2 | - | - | CASSQQGNSYNEQFF | TGTGCCAGCAGCCAGCAGGGGAACTCCTACAATGAGCAGTTCTTC
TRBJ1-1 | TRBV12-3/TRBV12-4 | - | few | CASKRLDTTIRVRAFF | TGTGCCAGCAAAAGGCTTGATACGACAATCCGAGTCCGGGCTTTCTTT
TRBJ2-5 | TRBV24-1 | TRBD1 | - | CATSRDSLRNEQLF | TGTGCCACCAGTCGGGACAGTTTGAGGAATGAGCAGCTCTTC
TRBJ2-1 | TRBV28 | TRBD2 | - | CASSRRTSGDNEQFF | TGTGCCAGCAGCCGAAGGACTAGCGGAGACAATGAGCAGTTCTTC
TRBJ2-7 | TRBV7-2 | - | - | CASSLILVAHEQYF | TGTGCCAGCAGCTTAATTCTAGTTGCCCACGAGCAGTACTTC
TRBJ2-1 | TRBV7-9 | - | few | CASSDVSDEQFF | TGTGCCAGCTCTGACGTGAGCGATGAGCAGTTCTTC
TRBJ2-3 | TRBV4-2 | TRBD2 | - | CASSPGTSGGSDTQYF | TGTGCCAGCAGCCCGGGGACTAGCGGGGGATCAGATACGCAGTATTTT
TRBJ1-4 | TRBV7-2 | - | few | CASSPWTGGDEQLFF | TGTGCCAGCAGCCCCTGGACCGGGGGGGATGAACAACTGTTTTTT
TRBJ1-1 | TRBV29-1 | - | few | CSVRTGNTDTEAFF | TGCAGCGTCCGTACCGGGAACACGGACACTGAAGCTTTCTTT
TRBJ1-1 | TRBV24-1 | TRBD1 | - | CATSDRVGRSFF | TGTGCCACCAGCGACAGGGTAGGTAGATCTTTCTTT
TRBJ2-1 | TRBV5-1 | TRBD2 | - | CASSLSGNYDEQFF | TGCGCCAGCAGCTTGAGCGGGAATTACGATGAGCAGTTCTTC
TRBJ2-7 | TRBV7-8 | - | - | CASSLAPDRAYEQYF | TGTGCCAGCAGCTTAGCGCCGGACAGAGCCTACGAGCAGTACTTC
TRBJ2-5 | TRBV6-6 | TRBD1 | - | CASTYYLTGEAREQYF | TGTGCCAGCACCTACTACCTGACAGGGGAGGCGCGAGAGCAGTACTTC
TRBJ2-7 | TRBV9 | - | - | CASSVVETEQYF | TGTGCCAGCAGCGTAGTGGAGACCGAGCAGTACTTC
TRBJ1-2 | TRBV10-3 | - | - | CAISETGTRYGYTF | TGTGCCATCAGTGAGACCGGGACGCGATATGGCTACACCTTC
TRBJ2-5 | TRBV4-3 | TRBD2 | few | CASSQDRRGGTGMETQYF | TGCGCCAGCAGCCAAGATAGGCGGGGGGGTACCGGTATGGAGACCCAGTACTTC
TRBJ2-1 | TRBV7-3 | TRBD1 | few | CASSEDRGRWYNEQFF | TGTGCCAGCAGCGAAGACAGGGGACGGTGGTACAATGAGCAGTTCTTC
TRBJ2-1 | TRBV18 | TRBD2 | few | CASSPRGGAFNEQFF | TGTGCCAGCTCACCACGCGGGGGGGCTTTCAATGAGCAGTTCTTC
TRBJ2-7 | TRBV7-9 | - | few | CASSLNRGSLDEQYF | TGTGCCAGCAGCTTAAATCGGGGATCCCTGGACGAGCAGTACTTC
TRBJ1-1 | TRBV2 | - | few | CASSTGRMNTEAFF | TGTGCCAGCAGTACGGGACGGATGAACACTGAAGCTTTCTTT
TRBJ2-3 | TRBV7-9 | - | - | CASSFDYGADTQYF | TGTGCCAGCAGCTTTGACTATGGAGCAGATACGCAGTATTTT
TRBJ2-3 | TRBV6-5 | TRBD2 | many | CASSFRLAGTSRSTDTQYF | TGTGCCAGCAGTTTCCGACTAGCGGGGACATCCCGAAGCACAGATACGCAGTATTTT
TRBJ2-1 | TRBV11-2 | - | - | CASSSGGHYNEQFF | TGTGCCAGCAGCTCCGGCGGACACTATAATGAGCAGTTCTTC
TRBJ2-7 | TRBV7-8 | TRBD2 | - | CASSPAGGTYYEQYF | TGTGCCAGCAGCCCAGCGGGGGGGACGTACTACGAGCAGTACTTC
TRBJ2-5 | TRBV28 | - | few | CASRGLVQETQYF | TGTGCCAGCAGGGGACTTGTCCAAGAGACCCAGTACTTC
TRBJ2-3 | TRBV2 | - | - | CASSFPLGLFTDTQYF | TGTGCCAGCAGCTTCCCCCTGGGACTGTTCACAGATACGCAGTATTTT
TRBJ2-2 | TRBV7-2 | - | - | CASSPYRGGTGELFF | TGTGCCAGCAGCCCGTACCGGGGCGGAACCGGGGAGCTGTTTTTT
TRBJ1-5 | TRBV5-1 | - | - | CASSLVPDINQPQHF | TGCGCCAGCAGCTTGGTGCCTGACATTAATCAGCCCCAGCATTTT
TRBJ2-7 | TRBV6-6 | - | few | CASSYSNRDTHEQYF | TGTGCCAGCAGTTACTCGAACAGGGACACTCACGAGCAGTACTTC
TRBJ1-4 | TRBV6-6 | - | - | CAESEATNEKLFF | TGTGCCGAAAGTGAGGCAACTAATGAAAAACTGTTTTTT
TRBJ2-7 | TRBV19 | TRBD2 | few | CASSFSGRVYEQYF | TGTGCCAGTAGCTTCAGCGGGAGGGTCTACGAGCAGTACTTC
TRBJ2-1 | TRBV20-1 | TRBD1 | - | CSARPWDSLLNEQFF | TGCAGTGCTAGACCCTGGGACAGCCTCCTCAATGAGCAGTTCTTC
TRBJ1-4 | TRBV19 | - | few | CASISGTVNENLFF | TGTGCCAGTATTTCCGGGACGGTGAATGAAAACCTGTTTTTT
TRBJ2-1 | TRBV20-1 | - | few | CSAWNLNEQFF | TGCAGTGCTTGGAATCTCAATGAGCAGTTCTTC
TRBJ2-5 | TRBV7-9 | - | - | CASSPPGKGQETQYF | TGTGCCAGCAGCCCTCCGGGGAAGGGGCAAGAGACCCAGTACTTC
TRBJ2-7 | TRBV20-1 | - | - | CSASGRGAFVYEQYF | TGCAGTGCCAGCGGCAGGGGCGCTTTTGTCTACGAGCAGTACTTC
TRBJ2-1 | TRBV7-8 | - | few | CASSAAGEYNEQFF | TGTGCCAGCAGCGCAGCAGGGGAGTACAATGAGCAGTTCTTC
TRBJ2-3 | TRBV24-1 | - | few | CATSDSRGDTQYF | TGTGCCACCAGTGATTCTCGGGGAGATACGCAGTATTTT
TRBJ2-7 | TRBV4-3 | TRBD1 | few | CASSPRTGTDYEQYF | TGCGCCAGCAGCCCTCGGACAGGGACAGACTACGAGCAGTACTTC
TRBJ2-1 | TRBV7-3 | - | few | CASSFYGSPPNEQFF | TGTGCCAGCAGCTTTTATGGGTCCCCGCCAAATGAGCAGTTCTTC
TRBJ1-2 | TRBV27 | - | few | CASSFQSYPNYGYTF | TGTGCCAGCAGTTTCCAGAGCTACCCTAACTATGGCTACACCTTC
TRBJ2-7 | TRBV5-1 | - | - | CASSLLTQGSYEQYF | TGCGCCAGCAGCTTGCTTACACAGGGCTCCTACGAGCAGTACTTC
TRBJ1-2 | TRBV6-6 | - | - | CASSYGEGRISNGYTF | TGTGCCAGCAGTTACGGAGAAGGGAGAATCTCTAATGGCTACACCTTC
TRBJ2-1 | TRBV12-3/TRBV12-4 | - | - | CAITDSPNNEQFF | TGTGCCATCACGGACAGCCCCAACAATGAGCAGTTCTTC
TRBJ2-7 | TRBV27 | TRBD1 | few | CASSLYGTAYYEQYF | TGTGCCAGCAGTTTATATGGGACAGCCTACTACGAGCAGTACTTC
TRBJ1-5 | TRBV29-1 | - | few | CSVVGGELGQPQHF | TGCAGCGTTGTAGGGGGGGAATTGGGTCAGCCCCAGCATTTT
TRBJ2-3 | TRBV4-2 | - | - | CASSQASRDTQYF | TGTGCCAGCAGCCAAGCGTCTAGAGATACGCAGTATTTT